This entry is about one T cell receptor beta chain. The sample originates from a study of blood T cell repertoires in COVID-19. Study in general: Collection of acute and convalescent COVID-19 samples took place in the United States, Italy and Spain. T cells, B-cell-depleted T cells, or PBMCs provided the cDNA or gDNA that served as material.

Produced via immunoSEQ multiplex PCR; TCRdb's table is partial and in-frame only. The sample holds roughly 230,000 clones; approximately 84% are singletons and the top ten take under 4.5%. Germline V gene data show CDR1 as SNHLY and CDR2 as FYNNEI. The CDR3 spans 17 residues. V shed 5 bases, J shed 1 base, and the junction held 12 bases outside the gene matches. The source is a man aged 50-59 years with acute or convalescent COVID-19. This chain links TRBV2 with TRBJ2-7; 9 bases are shared with TRBD2. The sequenced material came from peripheral blood. The CDR3, as DNA: TGTGCCAGCAGTTACCCGTTAGCGGGAGATCGGTCCTACGAGCAGTACTTC. It specifies CASSYPLAGDRSYEQYF.